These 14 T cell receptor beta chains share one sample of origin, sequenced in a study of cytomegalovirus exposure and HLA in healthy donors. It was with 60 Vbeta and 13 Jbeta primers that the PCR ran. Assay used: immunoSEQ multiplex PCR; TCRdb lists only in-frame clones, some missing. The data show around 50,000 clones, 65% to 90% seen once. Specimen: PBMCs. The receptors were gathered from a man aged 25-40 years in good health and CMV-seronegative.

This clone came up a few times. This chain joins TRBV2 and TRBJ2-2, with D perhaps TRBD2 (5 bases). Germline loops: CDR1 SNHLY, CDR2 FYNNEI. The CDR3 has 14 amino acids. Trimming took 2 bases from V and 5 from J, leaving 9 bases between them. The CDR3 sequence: CASSERDRTGELFF. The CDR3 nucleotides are TGTGCCAGCAGTGAACGGGATCGGACCGGGGAGCTGTTTTTT.

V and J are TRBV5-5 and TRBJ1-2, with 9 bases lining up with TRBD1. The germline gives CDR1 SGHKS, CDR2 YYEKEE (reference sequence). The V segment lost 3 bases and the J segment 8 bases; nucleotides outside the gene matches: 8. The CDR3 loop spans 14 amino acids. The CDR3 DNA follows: TGTGCCAGCAGCTGGGGGACAGGGAGGGACGGCTACACCTTC. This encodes CASSWGTGRDGYTF.

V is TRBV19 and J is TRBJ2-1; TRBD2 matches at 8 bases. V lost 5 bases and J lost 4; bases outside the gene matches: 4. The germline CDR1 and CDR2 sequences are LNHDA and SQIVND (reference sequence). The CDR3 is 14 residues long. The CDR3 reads CASSGSGDYNEQFF. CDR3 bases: TGTGCCAGTAGTGGTAGCGGGGATTACAATGAGCAGTTCTTC.

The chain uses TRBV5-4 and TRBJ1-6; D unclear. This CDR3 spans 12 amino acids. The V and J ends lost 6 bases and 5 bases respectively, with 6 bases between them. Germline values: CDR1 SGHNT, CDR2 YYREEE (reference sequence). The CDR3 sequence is CASTSNNSPLHF. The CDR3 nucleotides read TGTGCCAGCACTAGCAATAATTCACCCCTCCACTTT.

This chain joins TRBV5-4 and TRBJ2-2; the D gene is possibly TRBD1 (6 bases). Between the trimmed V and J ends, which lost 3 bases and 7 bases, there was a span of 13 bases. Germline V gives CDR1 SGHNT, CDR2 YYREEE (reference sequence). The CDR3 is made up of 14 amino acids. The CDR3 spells CASSWQGMGGELFF. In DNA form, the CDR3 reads TGTGCCAGCAGCTGGCAGGGGATGGGCGGGGAGCTGTTTTTT.

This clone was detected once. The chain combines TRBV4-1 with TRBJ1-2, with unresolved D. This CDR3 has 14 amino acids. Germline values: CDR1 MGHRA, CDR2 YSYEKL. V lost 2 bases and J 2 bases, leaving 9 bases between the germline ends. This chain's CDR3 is CASSQLAGNYGYTF. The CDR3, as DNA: TGCGCCAGCAGCCAACTTGCGGGAAACTATGGCTACACCTTC.

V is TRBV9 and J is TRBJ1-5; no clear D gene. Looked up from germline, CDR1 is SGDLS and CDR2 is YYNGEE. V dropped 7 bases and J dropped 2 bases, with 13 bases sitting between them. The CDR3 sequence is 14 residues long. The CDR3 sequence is CASPKEAGNQPQHF. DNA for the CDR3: TGTGCCAGCCCGAAGGAGGCAGGCAATCAGCCCCAGCATTTT.

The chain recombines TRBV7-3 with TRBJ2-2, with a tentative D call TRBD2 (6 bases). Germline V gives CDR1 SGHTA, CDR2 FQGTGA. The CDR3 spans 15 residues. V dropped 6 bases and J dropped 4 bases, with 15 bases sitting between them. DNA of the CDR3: TGTGCCAGCAGGGCCCGGGGAGGTAGCACCGGGGAGCTGTTTTTT. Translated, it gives CASRARGGSTGELFF. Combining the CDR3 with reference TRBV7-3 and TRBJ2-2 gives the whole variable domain GAGVSQTPSNKVTEKGKYVELRCDPISGHTALYWYRQSLGQGPEFLIYFQGTGAADDSGLPNDRFFAVRPEGSVSTLKIQRTERGDSAVYLCASRARGGSTGELFFGEGSRLTVL.

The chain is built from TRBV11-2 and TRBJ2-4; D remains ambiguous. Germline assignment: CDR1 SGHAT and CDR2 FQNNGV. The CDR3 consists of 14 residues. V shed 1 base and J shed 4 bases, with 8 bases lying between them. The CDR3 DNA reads TGTGCCAGCAGCTTAGGCCTCGGGAAAAACATTCAGTACTTC. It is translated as CASSLGLGKNIQYF.

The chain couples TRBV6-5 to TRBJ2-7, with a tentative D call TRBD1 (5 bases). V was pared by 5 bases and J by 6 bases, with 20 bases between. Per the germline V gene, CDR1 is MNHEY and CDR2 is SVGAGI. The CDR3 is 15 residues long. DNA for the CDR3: TGTGCCAGCAGTAAACGGACGTCTTCGCAGGGCGAGCAGTACTTC. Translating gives CASSKRTSSQGEQYF.

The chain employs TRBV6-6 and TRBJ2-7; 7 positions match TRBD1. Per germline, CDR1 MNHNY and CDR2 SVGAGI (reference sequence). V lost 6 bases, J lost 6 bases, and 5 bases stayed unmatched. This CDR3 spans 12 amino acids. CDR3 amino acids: CASSTDRAEQYF. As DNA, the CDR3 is TGTGCCAGCAGCACCGACAGGGCCGAGCAGTACTTC.

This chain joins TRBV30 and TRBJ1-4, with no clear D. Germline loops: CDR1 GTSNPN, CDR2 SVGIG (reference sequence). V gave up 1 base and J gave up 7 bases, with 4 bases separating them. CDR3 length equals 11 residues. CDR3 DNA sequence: TGTGCCTGGAGTGGGGCTGAAAAACTGTTTTTT. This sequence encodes CAWSGAEKLFF.

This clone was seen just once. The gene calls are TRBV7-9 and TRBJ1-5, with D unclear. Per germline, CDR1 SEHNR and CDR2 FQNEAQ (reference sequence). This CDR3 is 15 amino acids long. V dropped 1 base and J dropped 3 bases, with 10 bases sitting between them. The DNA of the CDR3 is TGTGCCAGCAGCTTAGGGCAGGATATCAATCAGCCCCAGCATTTT. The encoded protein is CASSLGQDINQPQHF.

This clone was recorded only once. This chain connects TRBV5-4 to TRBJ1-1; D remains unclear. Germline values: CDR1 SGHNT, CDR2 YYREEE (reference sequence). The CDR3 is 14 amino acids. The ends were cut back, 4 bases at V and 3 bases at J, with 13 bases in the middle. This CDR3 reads CASSPRRGYTEAFF. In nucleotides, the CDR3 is TGTGCCAGCAGCCCCCGGCGGGGTTACACTGAAGCTTTCTTT.